This T cell receptor beta chain derives from a study of T cells in Graves' hyperthyroidism and ophthalmopathy. TCR beta CDR3 regions were amplified from RNA. The study used the HTBI primer set for a first-round RT-PCR of the TCR CDR3. TCRdb redid the calling of the multiplex PCR reads with MiXCR, one entry per CDR3 protein. The table shows just under 750,000 distinct CDR3 sequences, with around 40% occurring only once. Unmatched junction bases numbered 6, after V lost 4 bases and J lost 3 bases. This CDR3 comprises 15 residues. The germline V gene has CDR1 SGHTA and CDR2 FQGNSA. This clonotype has only a few counts.

This TCR derives from a woman in her thirties or forties with Graves' hyperthyroidism. The material sequenced was blood. The chain recombines TRBV7-2 with TRBJ2-7; TRBD2 aligns across 10 bases. The CDR3 nucleotides read TGTGCCAGCAGCTGGGCTAGCGGGGGTGGCTACGAGCAGTACTTC. Amino acids: CASSWASGGGYEQYF.